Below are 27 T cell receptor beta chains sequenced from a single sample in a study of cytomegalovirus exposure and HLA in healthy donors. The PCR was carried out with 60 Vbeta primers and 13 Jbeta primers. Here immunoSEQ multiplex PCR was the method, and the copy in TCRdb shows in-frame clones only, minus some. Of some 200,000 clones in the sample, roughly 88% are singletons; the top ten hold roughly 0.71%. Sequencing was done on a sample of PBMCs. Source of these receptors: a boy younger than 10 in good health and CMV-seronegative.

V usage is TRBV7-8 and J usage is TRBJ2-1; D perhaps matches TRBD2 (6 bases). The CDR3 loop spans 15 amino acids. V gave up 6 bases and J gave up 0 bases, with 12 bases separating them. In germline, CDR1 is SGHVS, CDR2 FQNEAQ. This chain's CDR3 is CASSRLGGSYNEQFF. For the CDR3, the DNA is TGTGCCAGCAGTCGCCTGGGGGGCTCCTACAATGAGCAGTTCTTC.

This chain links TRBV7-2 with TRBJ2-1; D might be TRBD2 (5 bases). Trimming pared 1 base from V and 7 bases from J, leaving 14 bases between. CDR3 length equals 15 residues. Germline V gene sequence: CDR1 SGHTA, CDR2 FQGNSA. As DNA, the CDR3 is TGTGCCAGCAGCTTAGGTTGGGAGAGAAGAAATGAGCAGTTCTTC. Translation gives CASSLGWERRNEQFF.

The CDR3 sequence: CASSYSLTAELFF. In nucleotides, the CDR3 is TGTGCCAGCAGTTACTCCCTAACAGCGGAGCTGTTTTTT. This chain joins TRBV6-5 and TRBJ2-2; D unresolved. The V end lost 0 bases, the J end lost 10 bases, and 9 bases lay between the germline ends. Germline V gives CDR1 MNHEY, CDR2 SVGAGI. There are 13 residues in the CDR3.

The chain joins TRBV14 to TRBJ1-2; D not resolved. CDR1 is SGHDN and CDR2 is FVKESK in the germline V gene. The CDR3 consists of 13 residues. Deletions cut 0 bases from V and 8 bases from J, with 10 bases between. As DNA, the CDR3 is TGTGCCAGCAGCCAAGACCTCTCGCGGGGCTACACCTTC. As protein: CASSQDLSRGYTF. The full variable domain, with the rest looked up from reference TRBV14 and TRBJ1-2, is EAGVTQFPSHSVIEKGQTVTLRCDPISGHDNLYWYRRVMGKEIKFLLHFVKESKQDESGMPNNRFLAERTGGTYSTLKVQPAELEDSGVYFCASSQDLSRGYTFGSGTRLTVV.

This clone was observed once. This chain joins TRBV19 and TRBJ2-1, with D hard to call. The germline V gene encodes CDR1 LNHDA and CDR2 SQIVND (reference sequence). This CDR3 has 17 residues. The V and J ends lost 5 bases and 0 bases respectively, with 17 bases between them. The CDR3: CASSLTPWQASYNEQFF. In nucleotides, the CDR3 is TGTGCCAGTAGTCTCACTCCTTGGCAGGCCTCCTACAATGAGCAGTTCTTC. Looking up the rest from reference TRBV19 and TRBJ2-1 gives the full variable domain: DGGITQSPKYLFRKEGQNVTLSCEQNLNHDAMYWYRQDPGQGLRLIYYSQIVNDFQKGDIAEGYSVSREKKESFPLTVTSAQKNPTAFYLCASSLTPWQASYNEQFFGPGTRLTVL.

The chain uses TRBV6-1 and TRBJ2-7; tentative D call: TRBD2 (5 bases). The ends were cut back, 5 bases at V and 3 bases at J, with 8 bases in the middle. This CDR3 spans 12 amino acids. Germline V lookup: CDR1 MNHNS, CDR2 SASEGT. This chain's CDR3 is CASSSDFYEQYF. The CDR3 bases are TGTGCCAGCAGTTCGGACTTCTACGAGCAGTACTTC.

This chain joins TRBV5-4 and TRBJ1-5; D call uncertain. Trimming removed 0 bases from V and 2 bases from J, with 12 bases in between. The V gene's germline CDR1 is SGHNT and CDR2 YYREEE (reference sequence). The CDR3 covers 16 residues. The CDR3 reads CASSLGGSTGNQPQHF. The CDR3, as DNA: TGTGCCAGCAGCTTGGGTGGGTCCACAGGCAATCAGCCCCAGCATTTT.

DNA of the CDR3: TGCGCCAGCAGCTTGGAGGACGGGGGGGTCACTGAAGCTTTCTTT. It is translated as CASSLEDGGVTEAFF. The chain is built from TRBV5-1 and TRBJ1-1; TRBD1 is a possible D gene (5 bases). In germline, CDR1 is SGHRS, CDR2 YFSETQ. The CDR3 is 15 residues long. V lost 0 bases, J lost 4 bases, and 13 bases lay in between.

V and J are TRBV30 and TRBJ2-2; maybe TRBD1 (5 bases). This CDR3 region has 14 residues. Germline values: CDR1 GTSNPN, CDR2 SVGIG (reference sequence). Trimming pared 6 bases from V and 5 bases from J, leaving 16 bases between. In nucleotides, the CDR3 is TGTGCCTGCTCTCGACAGATAAGGACCGGGGAGCTGTTTTTT. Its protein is CACSRQIRTGELFF.

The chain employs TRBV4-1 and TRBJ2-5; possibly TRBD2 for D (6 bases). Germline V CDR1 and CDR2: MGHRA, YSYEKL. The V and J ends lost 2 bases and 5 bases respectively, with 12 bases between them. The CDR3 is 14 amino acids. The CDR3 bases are TGCGCCAGCAGCCAACCCGGAGGGCCGGAGACCCAGTACTTC. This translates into CASSQPGGPETQYF.

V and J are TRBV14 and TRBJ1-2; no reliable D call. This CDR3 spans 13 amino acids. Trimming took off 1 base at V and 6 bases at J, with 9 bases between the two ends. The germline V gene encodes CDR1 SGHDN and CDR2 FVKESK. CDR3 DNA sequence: TGTGCCAGCAGCCAAGCAGCGGGGAATGGCTACACCTTC. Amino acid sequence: CASSQAAGNGYTF.

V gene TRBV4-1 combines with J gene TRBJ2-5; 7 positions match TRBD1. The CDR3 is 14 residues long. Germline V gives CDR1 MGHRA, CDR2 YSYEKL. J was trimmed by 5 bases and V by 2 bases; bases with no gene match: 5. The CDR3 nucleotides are TGCGCCAGCAGCCAACAGGGGGTAGGTGAGACCCAGTACTTC. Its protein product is CASSQQGVGETQYF.

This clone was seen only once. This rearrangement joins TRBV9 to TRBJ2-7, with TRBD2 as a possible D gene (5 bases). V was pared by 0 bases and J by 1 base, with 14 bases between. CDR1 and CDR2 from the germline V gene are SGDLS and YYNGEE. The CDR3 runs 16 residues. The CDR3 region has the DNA TGTGCCAGCAGCGTAGCCCCCCGAGCGGATTCCTACGAGCAGTACTTC. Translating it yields CASSVAPRADSYEQYF.

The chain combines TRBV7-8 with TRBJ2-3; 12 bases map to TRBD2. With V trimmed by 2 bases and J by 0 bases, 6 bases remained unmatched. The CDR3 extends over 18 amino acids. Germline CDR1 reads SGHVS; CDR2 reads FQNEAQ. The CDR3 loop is CASSLRLAGVISTDTQYF. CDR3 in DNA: TGTGCCAGCAGCTTAAGACTAGCGGGAGTAATTAGCACAGATACGCAGTATTTT. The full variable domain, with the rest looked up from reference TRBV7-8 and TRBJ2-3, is GAGVSQSPRYKVAKRGQDVALRCDPISGHVSLFWYQQALGQGPEFLTYFQNEAQLDKSGLPSDRFFAERPEGSVSTLKIQRTQQEDSAVYLCASSLRLAGVISTDTQYFGPGTRLTVL.

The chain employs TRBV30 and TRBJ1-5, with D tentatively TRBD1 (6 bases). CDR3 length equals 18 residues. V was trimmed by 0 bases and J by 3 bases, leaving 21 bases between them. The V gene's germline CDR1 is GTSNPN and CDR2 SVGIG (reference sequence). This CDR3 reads CAWSVGLRGQKTNQPQHF. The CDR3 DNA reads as TGTGCCTGGAGTGTAGGCCTTCGCGGACAGAAGACCAATCAGCCCCAGCATTTT.

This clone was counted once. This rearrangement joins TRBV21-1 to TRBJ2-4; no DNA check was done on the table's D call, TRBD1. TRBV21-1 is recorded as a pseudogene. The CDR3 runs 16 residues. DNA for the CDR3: TGTGCCAGCAGCAAAGGGGCAGACGAGGCCAAAAACATTCAGTACTTC. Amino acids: CASSKGADEAKNIQYF.

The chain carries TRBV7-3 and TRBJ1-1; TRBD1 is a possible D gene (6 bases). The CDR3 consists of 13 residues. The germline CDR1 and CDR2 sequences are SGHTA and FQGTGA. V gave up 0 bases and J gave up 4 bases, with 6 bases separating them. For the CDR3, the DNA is TGTGCCAGCAGCTTAACAGGGGGCACTGAAGCTTTCTTT. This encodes CASSLTGGTEAFF.

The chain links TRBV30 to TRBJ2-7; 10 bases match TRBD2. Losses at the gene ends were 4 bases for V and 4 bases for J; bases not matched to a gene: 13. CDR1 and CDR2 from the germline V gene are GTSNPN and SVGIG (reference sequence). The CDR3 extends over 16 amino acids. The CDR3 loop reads CAWTSGVGLADYEQYF. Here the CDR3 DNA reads TGTGCCTGGACCTCTGGCGTAGGACTAGCGGATTACGAGCAGTACTTC.

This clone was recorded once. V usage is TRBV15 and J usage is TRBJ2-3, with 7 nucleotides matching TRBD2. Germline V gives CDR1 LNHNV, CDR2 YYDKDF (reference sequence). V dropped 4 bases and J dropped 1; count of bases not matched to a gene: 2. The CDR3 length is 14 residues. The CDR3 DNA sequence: TGTGCCACCAGCATTGGGGGGGGCACAGATACGCAGTATTTT. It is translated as CATSIGGGTDTQYF.

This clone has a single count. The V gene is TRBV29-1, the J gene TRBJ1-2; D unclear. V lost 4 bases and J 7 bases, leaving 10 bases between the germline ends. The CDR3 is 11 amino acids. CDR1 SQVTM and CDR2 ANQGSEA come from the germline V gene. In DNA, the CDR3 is TGCAGCGTTGTCAGTACTATTGGCTACACCTTC. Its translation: CSVVSTIGYTF.

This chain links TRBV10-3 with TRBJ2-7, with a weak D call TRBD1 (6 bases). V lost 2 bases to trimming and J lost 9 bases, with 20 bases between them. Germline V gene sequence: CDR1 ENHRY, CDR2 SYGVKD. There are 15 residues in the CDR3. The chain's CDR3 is CAISEPGRGRTMQYF. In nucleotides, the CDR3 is TGTGCCATCAGTGAGCCGGGCAGGGGTAGAACGATGCAGTACTTC.

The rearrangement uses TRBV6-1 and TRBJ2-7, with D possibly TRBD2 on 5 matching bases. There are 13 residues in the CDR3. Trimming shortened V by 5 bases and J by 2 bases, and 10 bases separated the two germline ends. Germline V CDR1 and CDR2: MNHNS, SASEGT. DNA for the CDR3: TGTGCCAGCAGTCCGGACTTCGCCTACGAGCAGTACTTC. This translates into CASSPDFAYEQYF.

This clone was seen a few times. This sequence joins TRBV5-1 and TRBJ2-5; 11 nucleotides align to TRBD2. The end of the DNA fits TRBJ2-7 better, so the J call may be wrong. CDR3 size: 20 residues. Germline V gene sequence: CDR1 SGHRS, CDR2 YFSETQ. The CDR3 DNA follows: TGCGCCAGCAGCTTGGAGGTTGTTGGACTAGCGGGCCATATGCCCGGCGAGCAGTACTTC. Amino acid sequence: CASSLEVVGLAGHMPGEQYF.

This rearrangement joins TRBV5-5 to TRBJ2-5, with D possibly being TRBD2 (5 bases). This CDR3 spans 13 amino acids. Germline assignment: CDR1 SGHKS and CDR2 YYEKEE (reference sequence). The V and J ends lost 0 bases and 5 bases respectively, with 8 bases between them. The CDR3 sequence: CASSLGGLETQYF. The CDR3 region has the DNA TGTGCCAGCAGCTTGGGCGGGCTTGAGACCCAGTACTTC.

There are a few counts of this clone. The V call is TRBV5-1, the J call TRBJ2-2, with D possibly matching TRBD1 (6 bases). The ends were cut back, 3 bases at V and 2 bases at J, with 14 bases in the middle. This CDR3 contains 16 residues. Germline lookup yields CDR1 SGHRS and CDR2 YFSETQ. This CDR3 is CASSSTGQFNTGELFF. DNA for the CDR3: TGCGCCAGCAGCTCAACAGGACAGTTTAACACCGGGGAGCTGTTTTTT.

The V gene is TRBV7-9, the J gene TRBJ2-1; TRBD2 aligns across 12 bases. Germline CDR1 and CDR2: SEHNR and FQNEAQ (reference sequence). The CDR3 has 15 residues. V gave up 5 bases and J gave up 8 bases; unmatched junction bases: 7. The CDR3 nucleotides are TGTGCCAGCAGCCCTAGGACTAGCGGGGAAGATGAGCAGTTCTTC. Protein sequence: CASSPRTSGEDEQFF.

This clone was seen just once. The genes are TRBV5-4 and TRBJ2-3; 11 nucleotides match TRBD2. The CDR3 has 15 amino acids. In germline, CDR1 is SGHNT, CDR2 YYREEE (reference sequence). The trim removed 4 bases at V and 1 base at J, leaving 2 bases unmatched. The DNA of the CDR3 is TGTGCCAGCAGCCATAGCGGGGGGGGCACAGATACGCAGTATTTT. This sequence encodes CASSHSGGGTDTQYF.